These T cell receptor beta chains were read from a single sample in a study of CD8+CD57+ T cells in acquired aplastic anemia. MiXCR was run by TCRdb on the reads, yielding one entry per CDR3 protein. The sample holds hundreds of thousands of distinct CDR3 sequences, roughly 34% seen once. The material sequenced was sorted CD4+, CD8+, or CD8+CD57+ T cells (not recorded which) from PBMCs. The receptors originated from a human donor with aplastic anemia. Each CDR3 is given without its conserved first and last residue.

SANRQGLGYT	TRBJ1-2	TRBV20-1
GVAGVGETQY	TRBJ2-5	TRBV20-1
ASSQGLAGGPGETQY	TRBJ2-5	TRBV4-1
SVKTGATNQPQH	TRBJ1-5	TRBV20-1
ATSRGGQNYGYT	TRBJ1-2	TRBV15
ATQRDKGGYEQY	TRBJ2-7	TRBV7-8
ASSVEGTKNIQY	TRBJ2-4	TRBV9
ASSQVGMFYGYT	TRBJ1-2	TRBV4-1
ASSPPRQKDTYGYT	TRBJ1-2	TRBV18
SASPGGAGGTDTQY	TRBJ2-3	TRBV20-1
ASSQAVPSGSNNEQF	TRBJ2-1	TRBV14